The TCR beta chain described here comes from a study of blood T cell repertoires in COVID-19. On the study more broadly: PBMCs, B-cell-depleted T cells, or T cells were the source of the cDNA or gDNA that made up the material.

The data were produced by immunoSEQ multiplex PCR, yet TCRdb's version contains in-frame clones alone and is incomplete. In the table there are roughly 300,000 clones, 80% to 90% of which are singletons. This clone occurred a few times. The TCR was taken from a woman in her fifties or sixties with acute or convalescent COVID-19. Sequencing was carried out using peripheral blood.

The CDR3 DNA reads TGTGCCAGCAGTTTATTGACAGGGGTAGGAGGCTACACCTTC. Translated: CASSLLTGVGGYTF. This sequence joins TRBV27 and TRBJ1-2; 8 nucleotides match TRBD1. CDR1 is MNHEY, CDR2 SMNVEV, per germline (reference sequence). The CDR3 has 14 residues. The trim removed 1 base at V and 8 bases at J, leaving 6 bases unmatched.